This T cell receptor (beta chain) was profiled in a study of vaccination effects on CD4 cells after COVID-19. Germline V gives CDR1 LGHNT, CDR2 FRNRAP. The CDR3 has 11 amino acids. The ends were cut back, 9 bases at V and 12 bases at J, with 14 bases in the middle. Sequencing was performed with immunoSEQ multiplex PCR; in TCRdb, only in-frame clones are kept and a portion is missing. The repertoire holds 50,000 to 65,000 clones, with 65% to 90% as singletons. Study-level points and caveats: Healthy vaccinees' vaccine-induced clones included only 1 of 255 that recognized common cold coronaviruses.

With regard to this clone: Its antigen is not identified.

Viral peptide pools were used in the ViraFEST assay to expand antigen-specific CD4+ T cells, and sequencing came afterward. Cultured cells yielded isolated CD4+ T cells after less than 11 days. The vaccine recipients had no prior SARS-CoV-2 infection, with negative nucleocapsid antibodies. On both days 3 and 7, half of the culture medium was replaced with IL-2 medium. The clonotype comes from a human donor who received a COVID-19 vaccine. This material consisted of CD4+ T cells from PBMCs cultured with HCoV-229E spike peptides, taken before COVID-19 vaccination. The chain employs TRBV12-5 and TRBJ1-4, with D possibly TRBD1 on 5 matching bases. DNA for the CDR3: TGTGCTAGCCGGCGCGGGGCAGAACTGTTTTTT. It codes for CASRRGAELFF.